The T cell receptor beta chain under discussion was sequenced for a study of blood T cells in healthy people across ages. Study conclusions and caveats: A strong correlation was found between TCR beta diversity and the percentage of naive T cells. Unsorted PBMCs ruled out conclusive naive versus antigen-experienced comparison. When one million T cells were used, diversity estimates were thought to be underestimates. Roughly linear age-related decline in beta diversity appeared, significant by age about 40.

The CDR3 is 13 residues long. From germline, CDR1 is SGHRS and CDR2 YFSETQ. A J-beta primer mix and a sample-barcoded 5' primer were used in a second PCR of roughly 6 to 11 cycles. TCRdb re-called the 5' RACE reads with MiXCR, one entry per CDR3 protein. This table has roughly 550,000 distinct CDR3 sequences, around 24% appearing once. This clonotype was counted only a few times. The antigen is not known. Germline and junction disagree at one end, which may indicate a read error. This sample also belongs to another study, concerning T cells of mothers and their children.

The rearrangement uses TRBV5-1 and TRBJ2-5; D tentatively reads TRBD1 or TRBD2 (6 bases each). This receptor was obtained from a boy between 10 and 17 years old in good health. The material sequenced was blood. The CDR3 protein is CASRSGGQETRYF. The CDR3 nucleotides are TGCGCCAGCAGATCCGGGGGCCAAGAGACCCGGTACTTC.